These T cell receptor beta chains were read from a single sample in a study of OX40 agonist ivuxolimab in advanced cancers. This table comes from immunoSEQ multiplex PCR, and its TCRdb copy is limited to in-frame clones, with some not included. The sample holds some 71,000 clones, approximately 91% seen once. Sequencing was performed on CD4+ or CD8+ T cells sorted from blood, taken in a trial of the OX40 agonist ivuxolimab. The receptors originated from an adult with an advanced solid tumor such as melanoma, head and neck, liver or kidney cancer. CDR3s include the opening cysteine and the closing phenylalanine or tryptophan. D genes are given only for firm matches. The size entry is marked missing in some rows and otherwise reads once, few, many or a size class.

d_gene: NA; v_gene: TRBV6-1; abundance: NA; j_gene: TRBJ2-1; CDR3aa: CASSAFAGGGEQFF; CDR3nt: TGTGCCAGCAGTGCCTTCGCTGGAGGCGGTGAGCAGTTCTTC
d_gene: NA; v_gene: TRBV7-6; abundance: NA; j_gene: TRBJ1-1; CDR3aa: CASSLAGVVNTEAFF; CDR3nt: TGTGCCAGCAGCTTAGCGGGGGTTGTGAACACTGAAGCTTTCTTT
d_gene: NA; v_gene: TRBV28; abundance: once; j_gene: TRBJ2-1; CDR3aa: CASSPLFGSGNEQFF; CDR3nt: TGTGCCAGCAGTCCCCTCTTTGGGAGCGGAAATGAGCAGTTCTTC
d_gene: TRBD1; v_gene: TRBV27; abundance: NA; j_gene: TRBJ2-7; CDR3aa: CASHVTGEFHEQYF; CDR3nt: TGTGCCAGCCATGTGACAGGGGAGTTCCACGAGCAGTACTTC
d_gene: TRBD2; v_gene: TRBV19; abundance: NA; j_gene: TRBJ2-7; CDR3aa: CASSMGWEGSYEQYF; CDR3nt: TGTGCCAGTAGTATGGGATGGGAGGGCTCCTACGAGCAGTACTTC
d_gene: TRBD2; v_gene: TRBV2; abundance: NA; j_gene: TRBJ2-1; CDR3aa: CASKLAGGPGHEQFF; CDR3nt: TGTGCCAGCAAGCTAGCGGGAGGGCCAGGCCATGAGCAGTTCTTC
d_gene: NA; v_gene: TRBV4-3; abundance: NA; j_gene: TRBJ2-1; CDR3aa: CASSQDTTPSYNEQFF; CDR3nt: TGCGCCAGCAGCCAAGATACTACGCCAAGCTACAATGAGCAGTTCTTC
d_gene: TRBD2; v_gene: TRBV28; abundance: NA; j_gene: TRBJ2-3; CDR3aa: CASRGLRELSTDTQYF; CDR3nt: TGTGCCAGCAGGGGGCTGCGGGAGCTGAGCACAGATACGCAGTATTTT
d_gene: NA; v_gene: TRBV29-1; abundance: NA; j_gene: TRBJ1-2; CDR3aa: CSVALERDYGYTF; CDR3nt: TGCAGCGTTGCGCTGGAGCGTGACTATGGCTACACCTTC
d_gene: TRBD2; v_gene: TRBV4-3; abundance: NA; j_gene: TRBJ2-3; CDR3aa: CASSLATSGGGTDTQYF; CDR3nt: TGCGCCAGCAGCCTAGCTACTAGCGGGGGGGGCACAGATACGCAGTATTTT
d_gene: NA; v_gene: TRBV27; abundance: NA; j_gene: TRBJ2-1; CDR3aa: CASSNQYNEQFF; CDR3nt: TGTGCCAGCAGTAATCAGTACAATGAGCAGTTCTTC
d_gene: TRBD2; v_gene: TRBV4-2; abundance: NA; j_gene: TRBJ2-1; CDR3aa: CASSQDPSGSRYEQFF; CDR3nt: TGTGCCAGCAGCCAAGATCCTAGCGGGAGTCGATATGAGCAGTTCTTC
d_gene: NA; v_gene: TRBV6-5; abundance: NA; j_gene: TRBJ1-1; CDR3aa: CASSSDGDTEAFF; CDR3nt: TGTGCCAGCAGTTCCGACGGGGACACTGAAGCTTTCTTT
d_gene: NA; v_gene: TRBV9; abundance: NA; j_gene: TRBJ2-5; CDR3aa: CASSVEGNQETQYF; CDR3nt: TGTGCCAGCAGCGTAGAGGGCAACCAAGAGACCCAGTACTTC
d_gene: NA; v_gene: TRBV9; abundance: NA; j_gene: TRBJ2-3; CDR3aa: CASSESGGQTDTQYF; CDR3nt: TGTGCCAGCAGCGAGAGCGGAGGGCAGACAGATACGCAGTATTTT
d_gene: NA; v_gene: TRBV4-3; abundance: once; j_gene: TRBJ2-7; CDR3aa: CASSPSTFYEQYF; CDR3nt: TGCGCCAGCAGCCCGTCGACTTTCTACGAGCAGTACTTC
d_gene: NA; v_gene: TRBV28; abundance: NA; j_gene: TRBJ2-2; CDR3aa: CASSRGSNTGELFF; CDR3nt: TGTGCCAGCAGTAGGGGGTCCAACACCGGGGAGCTGTTTTTT
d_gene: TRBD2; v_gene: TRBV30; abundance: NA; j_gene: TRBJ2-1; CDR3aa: CAWNELAGEGEQFF; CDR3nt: TGTGCCTGGAATGAGCTAGCGGGAGAGGGTGAGCAGTTCTTC
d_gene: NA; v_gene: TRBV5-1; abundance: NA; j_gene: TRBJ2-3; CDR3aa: CASSLATSRPTDTQYF; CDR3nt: TGCGCCAGCAGCTTGGCAACTAGCAGGCCCACAGATACGCAGTATTTT
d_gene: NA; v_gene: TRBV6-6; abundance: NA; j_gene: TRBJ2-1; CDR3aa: CASSYGGSSYNEQFF; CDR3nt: TGTGCCAGCAGTTACGGAGGGAGCTCCTACAATGAGCAGTTCTTC
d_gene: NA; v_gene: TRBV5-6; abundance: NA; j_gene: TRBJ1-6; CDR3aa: CASSYLNSPLHF; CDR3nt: TGTGCCAGCAGCTATCTAAATTCACCCCTCCACTTT
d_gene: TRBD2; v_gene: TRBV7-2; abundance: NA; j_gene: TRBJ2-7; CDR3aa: CASSFSGSVYEQYF; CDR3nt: TGTGCCAGCAGCTTTAGCGGGAGCGTCTACGAGCAGTACTTC
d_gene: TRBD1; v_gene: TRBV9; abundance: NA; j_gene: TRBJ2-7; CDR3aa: CASSTSGTGFAYEQYF; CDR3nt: TGTGCCAGCAGCACCTCCGGGACAGGGTTTGCCTACGAGCAGTACTTC
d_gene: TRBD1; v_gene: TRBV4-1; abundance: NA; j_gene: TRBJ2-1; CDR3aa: CASSGETGERYNEQFF; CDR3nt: TGCGCCAGCAGCGGAGAAACAGGGGAACGCTACAATGAGCAGTTCTTC
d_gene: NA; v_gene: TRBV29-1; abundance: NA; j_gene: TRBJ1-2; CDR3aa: CSVEAAYGYTF; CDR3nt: TGCAGCGTTGAGGCGGCGTATGGCTACACCTTC
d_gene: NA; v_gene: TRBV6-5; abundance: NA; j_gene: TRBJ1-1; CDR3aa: CASSYSSRNTEAFF; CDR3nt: TGTGCCAGCAGTTACTCCTCCAGAAACACTGAAGCTTTCTTT
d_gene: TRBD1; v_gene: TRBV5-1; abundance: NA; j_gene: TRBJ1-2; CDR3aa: CASSPRTGYGYTF; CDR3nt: TGCGCCAGCAGCCCCCGGACAGGGTATGGCTACACCTTC